A selection of T cell receptor beta chains follows, all from one sample in a study of blood T cell repertoires in COVID-19. Sequencing was performed with immunoSEQ multiplex PCR; in TCRdb, only in-frame clones are kept and a portion is missing. The data hold approximately 270,000 clones, with 86% observed a single time. Specimen: PBMCs or T cells enriched from blood (not recorded which). These receptors all come from a man aged 35-49 years who had recovered from COVID-19. Both conserved end residues are part of each CDR3. Each record gives: V gene, J gene, clone size, D gene, CDR3 DNA, CDR3 protein. A D gene is named only where the DNA matches it firmly. Size tells how often a clone was seen (once, few, many) or the class of an expanded clone, and some rows leave it out.

>TRBV10-3|TRBJ1-2|.|.
TGTGCCATCAGTGAGTCGACACAAGGCTATGGCTACACCTTC
CAISESTQGYGYTF
>TRBV9|TRBJ2-7|.|TRBD2
TGTGCCAGCAGCCTCCAGACGGGGGGAGGCGAGCAGTACTTC
CASSLQTGGGEQYF
>TRBV7-2|TRBJ2-1|.|TRBD2
TGTGCCAGCAGCTACCGACTAGCGGTCCCGAACAATGAGCAGTTCTTC
CASSYRLAVPNNEQFF
>TRBV18|TRBJ2-7|.|.
TGTGCCAGCTCACCACCAACCGGGGGCTACGAGCAGTACTTC
CASSPPTGGYEQYF
>TRBV6-5|TRBJ1-6|.|TRBD1
TGTGCCAGCAGTTTAGCGGGACAGCTTCATTCACCCCTCCACTTT
CASSLAGQLHSPLHF
>TRBV19|TRBJ2-7|.|TRBD1
TGTGCCAGTAGTATAGGCGCCGGGACAGGGGTTTACGAGCAGTACTTC
CASSIGAGTGVYEQYF
>TRBV28|TRBJ1-2|.|.
TGTGCCAGCAGTTTAGTACCGGAGAACTATGGCTACACCTTC
CASSLVPENYGYTF
>TRBV6-4|TRBJ2-3|.|.
TGTGCCAGCAGCATGGACACTAATGGGGCGGATACGCAGTATTTT
CASSMDTNGADTQYF
>TRBV6-1|TRBJ1-5|.|.
TGTGCCAGCAGTGAAGGGGACTATAGCAATCAGCCCCAGCATTTT
CASSEGDYSNQPQHF
>TRBV19|TRBJ1-1|.|.
TGTGCCGCGGGCAGGAACACTGAAGCTTTCTTT
CAAGRNTEAFF
>TRBV5-3|TRBJ1-4|.|TRBD1
TGTGCCAGAAGCTTGGTGCGGGACAGGGGAACCGAAGGGGGTGAAAAACTGTTTTTT
CARSLVRDRGTEGGEKLFF
>TRBV21-1|TRBJ2-5|.|.
TGTGCCAGCAGCAAAGCTAGGAGCGGGAGGGTGGAGACCCAGTACTTC
CASSKARSGRVETQYF
>TRBV23-1|TRBJ1-1|.|.
TGCGCCAGCAGTCAATGGTTCACCCGGACAATGAACACTGAAGCTTTCTTT
CASSQWFTRTMNTEAFF
>TRBV7-2|TRBJ2-5|.|TRBD2
TGTGCCAGCAGTCCAGGTCGGGGGGGAAGAAGAGAGACCCAGTACTTC
CASSPGRGGRRETQYF
>TRBV5-1|TRBJ1-1|.|.
TGCGCCAGCAGTGGCTTAGCTGACACTGAAGCTTTCTTT
CASSGLADTEAFF
>TRBV6-5|TRBJ1-6|.|.
TGTGCCAGCAACCTTGGGGGCAGTAGGTCACCCCTCCACTTT
CASNLGGSRSPLHF
>TRBV15|TRBJ2-7|.|TRBD2
TGTGCCACCAGCAGACCTCGGACTAGCGGGATTTACGAGCAGTACTTC
CATSRPRTSGIYEQYF
>TRBV6-5|TRBJ2-7|.|TRBD2
TGTGCCAGCAGTAAAACGACGGGGGGCTCCTACGAGCAGTACTTC
CASSKTTGGSYEQYF
>TRBV7-2|TRBJ2-5|.|TRBD1
TGTGCCAGCAGCCTAGGACAGGAGAGGGAGACCCAGTACTTC
CASSLGQERETQYF
>TRBV15|TRBJ1-6|.|.
TGTGCCACCAGCAGAGGGGGCCGTGCGTCACCCCTCCACTTT
CATSRGGRASPLHF
>TRBV27|TRBJ2-7|.|.
TGTGCCAGCAGTACTCCCGGCGGGAACTCCTACGAGCAGTACTTC
CASSTPGGNSYEQYF
>TRBV27|TRBJ1-1|.|TRBD1
TGTGCCAGCAGTACACAGGGGTGGGAAGCTTTCTTT
CASSTQGWEAFF
>TRBV30|TRBJ2-1|.|.
TGTGCCTGGATGGGCTTCGATGAGCAGTTCTTC
CAWMGFDEQFF
>TRBV4-1|TRBJ1-2|.|TRBD1
TGCGCCAGCAGCCAAGAGGAAAAGGGGGCAGGAGCTAACTATGGCTACACCTTC
CASSQEEKGAGANYGYTF
>TRBV29-1|TRBJ1-2|.|TRBD1
TGCAGCGTTGACCAGGGGGCGGGTGGCTACACCTTC
CSVDQGAGGYTF
>TRBV28|TRBJ2-1|.|TRBD2
TGTGCCAGCAGAAGCGGGGCAGAGGGCTACAATGAGCAGTTCTTC
CASRSGAEGYNEQFF
>TRBV6-7|TRBJ1-5|.|TRBD1
TGTGCCAGCAGTTACTCGTCCCGGGACAGGGAAAGCAATCAGCCCCAGCATTTT
CASSYSSRDRESNQPQHF
>TRBV5-4|TRBJ2-7|once|.
TGTGCCAGCAGCCCAGTGCGGAACTCCTACGAGCAGTACTTC
CASSPVRNSYEQYF
>TRBV11-2|TRBJ1-2|.|.
TGTGCCAGCAGCAGAAATACCGGGACAAGTAACTATGGCTACACCTTC
CASSRNTGTSNYGYTF
>TRBV18|TRBJ1-2|.|.
TGTGCCATCCCAGGGTACACAGGGTTTAATGGCTACACCTTC
CAIPGYTGFNGYTF
>TRBV5-1|TRBJ2-1|.|.
TGCGCCAGCGCTCCTACAGGATCCAATGAGCAGTTCTTC
CASAPTGSNEQFF
>TRBV10-3|TRBJ2-3|.|TRBD2
TGTGCCATTTTAGCGGGGGGGCACACAGATACGCAGTATTTT
CAILAGGHTDTQYF
>TRBV24-1|TRBJ2-3|once|.
TGTGCCACCAGTGATACCCATCTAGCGAGGTCGCAGGATACGCAGTATTTT
CATSDTHLARSQDTQYF
>TRBV4-1|TRBJ2-7|.|TRBD1
TGCGCCAGCAGCCAAGCCGGGACAGGGCTTAGGTACGAGCAGTACTTC
CASSQAGTGLRYEQYF
>TRBV30|TRBJ2-1|once|.
TGTGCCTGGAACGGTCTGGGGAGCACCAATGAGCAGTTCTTC
CAWNGLGSTNEQFF
>TRBV28|TRBJ2-7|.|TRBD1
TGTGCCAGCAGTTCCGGCTGGGCCTCCAGGGGGTACGAGCAGTACTTC
CASSSGWASRGYEQYF
>TRBV24-1|TRBJ1-2|.|TRBD1
TGTGCCAACATAAATCGGGACAGGGCCCATGCACGTGGCTACACCTTC
CANINRDRAHARGYTF
>TRBV29-1|TRBJ1-1|.|.
TGCAGCGTTGCGCTTAGGGGGAACAGGGCCTCTGAAGCTTTCTTT
CSVALRGNRASEAFF
>TRBV15|TRBJ1-1|.|.
TGTGCCACCAGCAGGACCGGGGGGAGTCGGACTGAAGCTTTCTTT
CATSRTGGSRTEAFF
>TRBV20-1|TRBJ2-1|once|TRBD2
TGCAGTGCTAGTATAGCCCTAGCGGGGATTTACAATGAGCAGTTCTTC
CSASIALAGIYNEQFF
>TRBV5-1|TRBJ1-1|.|.
TGCGCCAGCAGCTCTCAGGGATCCAACACTGAAGCTTTCTTT
CASSSQGSNTEAFF
>TRBV5-1|TRBJ2-7|.|.
TGCGCCAGCAGCTTGGACGGTTCCTACGAGCAGTACTTC
CASSLDGSYEQYF
>TRBV11-2|TRBJ2-3|.|TRBD2
TGTGCCAGCAGCTTACTATCTAGCGGGACCACAGATACGCAGTATTTT
CASSLLSSGTTDTQYF
>TRBV5-4|TRBJ2-3|.|TRBD2
TGTGCCAGCAGCTTGGTACTAGCGGGAGCGTCAGATACGCAGTATTTT
CASSLVLAGASDTQYF
>TRBV25-1|TRBJ2-3|.|.
TGTGCCAGCAGTGAAAAAGGGTTGAGGGCAGATACGCAGTATTTT
CASSEKGLRADTQYF
>TRBV3-1/TRBV3-2|TRBJ1-1|few|.
TGTGCCAGCAGCCAATTGGGCCCCGAGAACCCTGAAGCTTTCTTT
CASSQLGPENPEAFF
>TRBV24-1|TRBJ1-5|.|.
TGTGCCACCAGTGACAGGGCTCAGCCCCAGCATTTT
CATSDRAQPQHF
>TRBV4-1|TRBJ1-1|.|TRBD1
TGCGCCAGCAGCACGAACGGACAGGAGAACACTGAAGCTTTCTTT
CASSTNGQENTEAFF
>TRBV24-1|TRBJ1-1|.|TRBD1
TGTGCCACCAGTGCAGGGGGCAGTCAAGCTTTCTTT
CATSAGGSQAFF
>TRBV5-8|TRBJ2-7|.|TRBD1
TGTGCCAGCAGCCCGCGAGACAGGGCGGACAACGAGCAGTACTTC
CASSPRDRADNEQYF
>TRBV6-6|TRBJ2-3|few|TRBD2
TGTGCCAGCAGCTATATGAGCGGGAGGGCCAAAGATACGCAGTATTTT
CASSYMSGRAKDTQYF
>TRBV20-1|TRBJ2-3|once|.
TGCAGTGCTAGTGGAACTTCCACAGATACGCAGTATTTT
CSASGTSTDTQYF
>TRBV30|TRBJ1-6|.|TRBD1
TGTGCCTGGAACAGGGGAATCGATAATTCACCCCTCCACTTT
CAWNRGIDNSPLHF
>TRBV5-6|TRBJ1-2|.|TRBD1
TGTGCCAGCAGCCCGGGGGGACAGGCTAACTATGGCTACACCTTC
CASSPGGQANYGYTF
>TRBV5-1|TRBJ1-2|.|.
TGCGCCAGCAGCTTGGGACCAGGTTTCCATAACTATGGCTACACCTTC
CASSLGPGFHNYGYTF
>TRBV24-1|TRBJ1-1|.|.
TGTGCCACCAGTGCGACAGGATTGAACACTGAAGCTTTCTTT
CATSATGLNTEAFF
>TRBV28|TRBJ1-2|.|TRBD1
TGTGCCAGCCGAGCCTGGGGACAGGGCTCTGGCTACACCTTC
CASRAWGQGSGYTF